This T cell receptor (beta chain) comes out of a study of Ad26.COV2.S vaccination and SARS-CoV-2 variants. Study information: Donor joined the COV1001 Ad26.COV2.S trial arm. Points from the study as a whole: The TCR-based breadth and depth measures might underestimate overall T cell responses.

Here immunoSEQ multiplex PCR was the method, and the copy in TCRdb shows in-frame clones only, minus some. The sample lists fewer than 400,000 clones; around four fifths were seen once. A note on this clone: Antigen unknown.

The treatment denotes: about 20 received Ad26.COV2.S at low or high dose, single or two shots; several received placebo; per-sample allocation not given. The study sampled participants on day 63 after the first vaccine or placebo injection. Donation came from an adult in Boston who was aged 18-55 years. Expressing Wuhan-strain SARS-CoV-2 spike, an Ad26 vector served as the vaccine. The CDR3 length is 14 residues. CDR1 is SEHNR and CDR2 is FQNEAQ in the germline V gene (reference sequence). V gave up 4 bases and J gave up 8 bases; unmatched junction bases: 10. The chain is built from TRBV7-9 and TRBJ1-2, with 7 bases lining up with TRBD1. The specimen was peripheral blood, collected in a trial of Ad26.COV2.S vaccine versus placebo. This TCR derives from a person between 18 and 60 years old who received the Ad26.COV2.S COVID-19 vaccine or a placebo. CDR3 DNA: TGTGCCAGCAGCTCCCAGGGGGGCGAGGTGGGCTACACCTTC. It specifies CASSSQGGEVGYTF.